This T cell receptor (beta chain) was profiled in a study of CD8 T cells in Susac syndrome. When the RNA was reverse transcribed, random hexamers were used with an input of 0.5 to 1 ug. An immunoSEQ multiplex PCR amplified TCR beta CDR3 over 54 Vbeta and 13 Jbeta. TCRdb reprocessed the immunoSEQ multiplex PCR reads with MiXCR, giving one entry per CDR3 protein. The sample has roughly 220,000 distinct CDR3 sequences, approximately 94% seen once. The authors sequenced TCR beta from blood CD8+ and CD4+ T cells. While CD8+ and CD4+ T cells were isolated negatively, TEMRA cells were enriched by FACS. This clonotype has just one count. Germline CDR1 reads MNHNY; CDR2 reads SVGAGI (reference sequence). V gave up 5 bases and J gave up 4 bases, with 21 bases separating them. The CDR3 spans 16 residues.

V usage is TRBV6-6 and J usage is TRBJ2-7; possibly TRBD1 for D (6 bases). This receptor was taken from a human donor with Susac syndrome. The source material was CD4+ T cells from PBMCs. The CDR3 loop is CASSPSGVGDQYEQYF. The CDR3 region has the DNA TGTGCCAGCAGTCCTTCAGGGGTTGGTGATCAGTACGAGCAGTACTTC.